These 10 T cell receptor beta chains were sequenced from one sample in a study of T-cell memory formation after mild COVID-19. TCRdb used MiXCR to reprocess the 5' RACE reads, holding one entry per CDR3 protein. The sample contains over 300,000 distinct CDR3 sequences, under 25% of which appear only once. The sample comprised PBMCs or a T cell subset sorted from them (not recorded which). The receptors stem from a man aged 18 to 29 who had mild COVID-19 (a few samples of this study predate the infection). Cell type and time point are not known.

The rearrangement links TRBV20-1 to TRBJ2-3; no clear D. Germline V gene lookup returns CDR1 DFQATT and CDR2 SNEGSKA (reference sequence). The CDR3 is 15 amino acids. V was shortened by 0 bases and J by 6 bases, with 16 bases between the two germline ends. The DNA for the CDR3 is TGCAGTGCTAGAGATACCCCCCGTAGCTACGATACGCAGTATTTT. It encodes CSARDTPRSYDTQYF.

This clonotype was counted only a few times. The J gene is TRBJ2-1, the V gene TRBV11-3, with D tentatively TRBD2 (7 bases). With 1 base removed from V and 4 bases from J, the gap between germline ends came to 14 bases. This CDR3 region has 16 residues. The germline CDR1 and CDR2 sequences are SGHNT and YENEEA. The CDR3 spells CASSLGQGREYNEQFF. As DNA, the CDR3 is TGTGCCAGCAGCTTAGGTCAGGGGCGGGAGTACAATGAGCAGTTCTTC.

This rearrangement joins TRBV4-3 to TRBJ1-4, with D unclear. CDR1 and CDR2 from the germline V gene are LGHNA and YSLEER. V dropped 0 bases and J dropped 7 bases, with 12 bases sitting between them. CDR3 size: 15 residues. CDR3 sequence reads: CASSQDALSGEKLFF. The CDR3 nucleotides are TGCGCCAGCAGCCAAGACGCCCTGTCAGGTGAAAAACTGTTTTTT.

Only a few counts were recorded for this clonotype. This chain joins TRBV6-2 or TRBV6-3 and TRBJ2-5; 7 bases fit TRBD2. V shed 6 bases, J shed 2 bases, and the junction held 9 bases outside the gene matches. Germline values: CDR1 MNHEY, CDR2 SVGEGT. The CDR3 runs 15 residues. The CDR3 protein is CASSLVGGRQETQYF. The CDR3 DNA sequence: TGTGCCAGCAGCCTGGTGGGGGGGAGACAAGAGACCCAGTACTTC.

This clonotype was observed many times. The chain joins TRBV5-1 to TRBJ2-3; D remains ambiguous. The ends were cut back, 1 base at V and 0 bases at J, with 12 bases in the middle. Germline-derived CDR1 and CDR2 are SGHRS and YFSETQ. The CDR3 sequence is 16 residues long. The CDR3 DNA sequence: TGCGCCAGCAGCTTGAAAGGGTCCCATAGCACAGATACGCAGTATTTT. Translating gives CASSLKGSHSTDTQYF.

The J gene is TRBJ1-6, the V gene TRBV9; 9 bases align to TRBD1. This CDR3 is 15 amino acids long. Germline V lookup: CDR1 SGDLS, CDR2 YYNGEE. The V and J ends lost 4 bases and 6 bases, in that order; junction bases with no gene match: 5. CDR3 amino acids: CASSPGDRVNSPLHF. CDR3 in DNA: TGTGCCAGCAGCCCGGGGGACAGGGTTAATTCACCCCTCCACTTT. Looking up the rest from reference TRBV9 and TRBJ1-6 gives the full variable domain: DSGVTQTPKHLITATGQRVTLRCSPRSGDLSVYWYQQSLDQGLQFLIQYYNGEERAKGNILERFSAQQFPDLHSELNLSSLELGDSALYFCASSPGDRVNSPLHFGNGTRLTVT.

V is TRBV29-1 and J is TRBJ1-4; no clear D gene. The CDR3 covers 12 residues. Trimming took off 7 bases at V and 4 bases at J, with 10 bases between the two ends. Germline-derived CDR1 and CDR2 are SQVTM and ANQGSEA. CDR3 region: CSASRDNEKLFF. CDR3 bases: TGCAGCGCAAGTAGAGATAATGAAAAACTGTTTTTT. Drawing the rest from reference TRBV29-1 and TRBJ1-4, the complete variable domain is SAVISQKPSRDICQRGTSLTIQCQVDSQVTMMFWYRQQPGQSLTLIATANQGSEATYESGFVIDKFPISRPNLTFSTLTVSNMSPEDSSIYLCSASRDNEKLFFGSGTQLSVL.

The gene calls are TRBV4-3 and TRBJ2-5, with TRBD1 identical over 9 bases. With 6 bases clipped from V and 4 bases from J, the junction kept 6 bases outside the gene matches. CDR3 size: 14 residues. CDR1 is LGHNA, CDR2 YSLEER, per germline. CDR3 coding DNA: TGCGCCAGCAGGCGGACAGGGGAGGGAGAGACCCAGTACTTC. Encoded protein: CASRRTGEGETQYF.

This clonotype was recorded a few times. The genes are TRBV20-1 and TRBJ1-2, with D possibly matching TRBD1 (5 bases). CDR3 length: 13 residues. Germline-derived CDR1 and CDR2 are DFQATT and SNEGSKA (reference sequence). V lost 6 bases and J lost 0, with 11 bases in between. This CDR3 is CSAPTDTNYGYTF. The DNA for the CDR3 is TGCAGTGCCCCGACAGATACTAACTATGGCTACACCTTC.

The CDR3: CASSAGGATYNEQFF. The CDR3 nucleotides read TGTGCCAGCAGTGCCGGGGGGGCCACCTACAATGAGCAGTTCTTC. This chain uses TRBV28 with TRBJ2-1; the match to TRBD2 covers 8 bases. The CDR3 sequence is 15 residues long. Unmatched junction bases numbered 5, after V lost 5 bases and J lost 2 bases. Germline V lookup: CDR1 MDHEN, CDR2 SYDVKM.